This T cell receptor beta chain was recorded in a study of vaccination effects on CD4 cells after COVID-19. Regarding this clone: Its specificity is unknown.

Produced via immunoSEQ multiplex PCR; TCRdb's table is partial and in-frame only. The data contain around 66,000 clones, 74% of them seen just once; the ten biggest clones take up about 2.2%. J was trimmed by 5 bases and V by 2 bases; bases with no gene match: 5. Germline lookup yields CDR1 SGHTA and CDR2 FQGTGA. The length of the CDR3 is 16 residues. Isolating CD4+ T cells followed more than eight days of culture. Participants were vaccinated with two doses of either the BNT162b2 or mRNA-1273 vaccine. Material: CD4+ T cells from PBMCs cultured without peptide, obtained after COVID-19 vaccination. The clonotype comes from a human donor who received a COVID-19 vaccine. V is TRBV7-3 and J is TRBJ2-2; 10 bases map to TRBD2. CDR3 nucleotide sequence: TGTGCCAGCAGCTTATCGTCTAGCGGGGGAACCGGGGAGCTGTTTTTT. This encodes CASSLSSSGGTGELFF.